The 5 T cell receptor beta chains below all came from one sample that was sequenced in a study of shared clonotypes between healthy human individuals. TCRdb's table, derived via immunoSEQ multiplex PCR, lists solely in-frame clones and lacks some. The sample consists of roughly 2.2 million clones, 85% to 95% of them appearing once. The sample consisted of naive CD4+ T cells from PBMCs. Stated subset: CD45RA+ positively selected. These TCRs come from a man between 18 and 35 years old in good health. Some clones in this sample may be carry-over from other donors' samples.

This clone was observed a single time. V and J are TRBV19 and TRBJ1-2, with D perhaps matching TRBD1 (6 bases). Germline V gene lookup returns CDR1 LNHDA and CDR2 SQIVND (reference sequence). The CDR3 spans 14 residues. The germline V and J ends were trimmed by 5 bases and 2 bases, with 12 bases remaining between them. The CDR3 DNA follows: TGTGCCAGTAGTCCGGGACAATTCAACTATGGCTACACCTTC. This sequence encodes CASSPGQFNYGYTF. The variable domain in full, with the rest retrieved from reference TRBV19 and TRBJ1-2, is DGGITQSPKYLFRKEGQNVTLSCEQNLNHDAMYWYRQDPGQGLRLIYYSQIVNDFQKGDIAEGYSVSREKKESFPLTVTSAQKNPTAFYLCASSPGQFNYGYTFGSGTRLTVV.

This clone has a handful of counts. J is TRBJ2-4 and V is TRBV7-9; the D gene is possibly TRBD1 (5 bases). The germline V gene encodes CDR1 SEHNR and CDR2 FQNEAQ (reference sequence). CDR3 length equals 11 residues. V gave up 5 bases and J gave up 8 bases, with 7 bases separating them. This CDR3 reads CASSGADIQYF. The CDR3 nucleotides read TGTGCCAGCAGCGGGGCGGACATTCAGTACTTC.

This chain links TRBV5-5 with TRBJ2-3; 10 bases are shared with TRBD2. Trimming cost V 4 bases and J 2 bases; bases outside gene matches: 7. Per germline, CDR1 SGHKS and CDR2 YYEKEE (reference sequence). This CDR3 is 16 amino acids long. The CDR3: CASSTRTSGFTDTQYF. The CDR3 DNA is TGTGCCAGCAGCACCAGGACTAGCGGATTCACAGATACGCAGTATTTT.

Concerning this clone: Other DNA sequences in the sample encode the same CDR3. This rearrangement joins TRBV5-1 to TRBJ2-2; 9 bases are shared with TRBD2. This CDR3 is built from 15 residues. CDR1 is SGHRS, CDR2 YFSETQ, per germline. With V trimmed by 0 bases and J by 5 bases, 2 bases remained unmatched. The DNA of the CDR3 is TGCGCCAGCAGCTTGGTAGCGGGAGCAACCGGGGAGCTGTTTTTT. It is translated as CASSLVAGATGELFF. Variable domain in full (rest from reference TRBV5-1 and TRBJ2-2): KAGVTQTPRYLIKTRGQQVTLSCSPISGHRSVSWYQQTPGQGLQFLFEYFSETQRNKGNFPGRFSGRQFSNSRSEMNVSTLELGDSALYLCASSLVAGATGELFFGEGSRLTVL.

The chain combines TRBV19 with TRBJ2-7; 10 bases agree with TRBD2. Looked up from germline, CDR1 is LNHDA and CDR2 is SQIVND (reference sequence). The junction had 10 bases not matched to a gene; V was cut back by 5 bases and J by 3 bases. The CDR3 totals 16 residues. CDR3 coding DNA: TGTGCCAGTAGTCCTATAGCGGGAGGAGGGGTCTACGAGCAGTACTTC. The encoded protein is CASSPIAGGGVYEQYF.